The entry that follows covers one TCR beta chain sequence. No antigen is known for it. Receptors were amplified or captured by the immunoSEQ multiplex PCR assay. For the multiplex PCR, a mixture combining 60 forward primers for TCR Vbeta segments and 13 reverse primers for TCR Jbeta segments was used. The CDR3 region of rearranged TCR beta genes was amplified from genomic DNA with a multiplex PCR assay. On the Illumina HiSeq System, the amplified TCR beta libraries were sequenced as 87-base-pair reads. The original methods were these. Across the roughly 700 repertoires, a later analysis counted about 81 million unique TCR beta chains, some 11 million of which were shared by at least two donors. Raw reads were error-corrected and collapsed into unique sequences with a nearest-neighbor algorithm that merged closely related sequences to remove PCR and sequencing errors. Alignment of CDR3 sequences to IMGT reference sequences was used to assign V, D and J gene segments. For a sequence to be retained, at least a six-nucleotide match to both a V gene segment and a J gene segment was required. Rearrangements were called productive when the CDR3 lacked stop codons and stayed in frame with V and J; all others were non-productive. Following IMGT convention, CDR3 was defined as the stretch from the second conserved V-encoded cysteine to the conserved J-encoded phenylalanine. Sequences without an unambiguous match to a single V gene segment were excluded from the earlier analysis of a few hundred of the donors. In an earlier analysis of 587 of the donors, V segments were called functional above 56.7% productive rearrangements and were called segregating when the between-donor standard deviation exceeded 5%. To diagnose cytomegalovirus status from the catalog of TCR beta chain sequences, a statistical classification framework was built. In a later analysis, TCR nucleotide sequences were compared against IMGT/GENE-DB human TR gene sequences so that V and J genes could be assigned. A later analysis assigned CDR3 sequences and most-parsimonious VDJ recombination scenarios with the TCRdist pipeline. In a later analysis, each TCR beta chain was defined by its CDR3 amino acid sequence together with its V-gene family, and reads without a unique V-gene family were excluded. As a way to deal with suspected cross-contamination and a sequencing artifact, a later analysis dropped 450 to 700 nucleotide sequences that were highly shared and had low generation probability. In a later analysis, a clonal expansion index for each public chain was calculated from normalized within-repertoire ranks of inferred template counts. Generation probabilities in a later analysis came from a VDJ recombination model fitted to out-of-frame rearrangements, and those results were checked against IGoR. Hypergeometric tests were used in a later analysis to score TCR-TCR, TCR-HLA and TCR-CMV co-occurrence, with a repertoire-size bias correction applied to the TCR pairs. False discovery rates were estimated in a later analysis by permuting HLA or CMV assignments 20 times. In a later analysis, co-occurring TCRs were grouped using DBSCAN, and TCRdist sequence similarity was added for clustering within HLA-allele-positive subsets. Repertoires with fewer than 30,000 or more than 120,000 public chains were left out of co-occurrence clustering, as were several repertoires with anomalous nucleotide sharing. TCRdb took this table from immuneACCESS and kept in-frame rearrangements with V and J called. Such tables lack part of the clones; where checked against another copy, unresolved V genes explain under half of the gap, and the rest is unexplained. V and J calls and clone size are copied from that table; D and trimming were computed from the DNA. The table for this sample records 100,000 to 150,000 clones. Together, the top ten hold 1.5% to 2% of the sample.

This sample is drawn from a study of cytomegalovirus exposure and HLA in healthy donors (dated by TCRdb to the late 2010s). Describing the broader study: According to an earlier analysis of a few hundred of the donors, about 190 million T cells yielded approximately 120 million unique TCR beta sequences and approximately 280 Gb of sequence data. Roughly 300 gigabases of sequencing data and 75 million to 85 million unique TCR sequences made up an early release that covered approximately 700 HLA-typed donors. Of the roughly 400 genotyped donors, approximately 80% fell in the genetic ancestry cluster associated with self-reported Caucasian donors. The study aimed to test whether cataloging public T cell receptors could reveal signatures of past pathogen exposure. Using immunosequencing, the study profiled T cell repertoires from 500 to 800 subjects and related those repertoires to cytomegalovirus serostatus. Besides the first cohort of some 670 subjects, a separate validation cohort made up of 120 different subjects was used. To predict cytomegalovirus infection status, the study brought together high-throughput TCR immunosequencing, statistical association of individual TCRs with disease status, and machine learning. To study patterns of TCR occurrence, a later analysis re-analyzed previously published TCR beta repertoires from more than 550 donors and added high-resolution HLA genotyping. Rather than using new phenotypic data, the later analysis identified candidate immune exposures from TCR beta sequences and from how often those sequences occurred across donors. An earlier analysis of several hundred of the donors applied high-throughput TCR beta sequencing to assess whether each TCR beta V gene segment acted as functional or pseudogenic. Donor age, sex, ethnicity and CMV serostatus were compiled alongside the repertoire data. Genome-wide SNP genotypes for about 65% of the roughly 700 donors were used in a later genetic analysis, which treated that subset as a discovery cohort. All discovery cohort repertoires had been generated on a single sequencing platform. Class I and class II HLA loci were covered by the typing at four-digit resolution. Typing coverage differed by locus: A, B, C, DRB1 and DQB1 were typed in about 629-630 donors, DQA1 in 500 to 550, DPA1 in 600 to 610, and DPB1 in 450 to 480. Roughly five DR-DQ haplotypes were handled as single units for association and clustering because linkage in the cohort was strong. On average, roughly 250,000 unique TCR beta nucleotide sequences were sequenced per donor among about 400 genotyped donors of the cohort, with about 19% of those sequences being non-productive. What the research found in general, with its limitations: A later analysis found that TCR association rates varied across HLA loci, with DRB1 alleles showing the most associated TCRs and HLA-C alleles the fewest. According to a later genetic analysis, donors in an Asian-associated ancestry cluster had fewer N-insertions in productive TCRs than the approximately 610-donor mean. An association between a missense DCLRE1C variant and V-gene and J-gene trimming of TCR beta chains was found in a later genetic analysis and replicated in an independent cohort. A total of about 150 TCR beta chains were listed by the study as associated with cytomegalovirus. About 17 rarely observed V segments, including chromosome 9 orphons, were excluded from the earlier analysis of a few hundred of the donors because counts were too low. Most TCR sequences were seen in very few donors, while some public TCRs were found in many individuals. An earlier analysis of around 500 of the donors showed that most TCR beta V segments appeared in productive rearrangements either about 90% or about 30% of the time, which broadly matched IMGT annotations. In a later analysis, around 15,000 TCR beta sequences were associated with specific HLA alleles at a false discovery rate of 0.05. A further reported finding was that TCR beta sequences accurately predicted the HLA-A and HLA-B alleles for most subjects in the first cohort. According to a later analysis, parvovirus B19, influenza, CMV and Epstein-Barr virus appeared linked to several top co-occurrence clusters. According to the authors, the approach could potentially be generalized to other disease states and immunological phenotypes. Strong co-occurrence of HLA alleles, especially DR and DQ, made assigning TCR associations to individual alleles difficult. According to a later analysis, most CMV-associated TCR beta chains appeared to be HLA-restricted, and the HLA associations seemed to be driven largely by CMV exposure. Presence/absence analyses assumed roughly uniform sequencing depth across donors, an assumption that may not hold. A few of the identified cytomegalovirus-associated TCR beta chains were confirmed in vitro to be specific for cytomegalovirus antigens. In both the original and validation cohorts, the classifier was reported to diagnose cytomegalovirus status with high specificity and sensitivity. Because HLA typing was missing for some donors at each locus, association tests included only the typed subset. In a later analysis, HLA-associated TCR beta chains were found to be more clonally expanded and to have lower generation probabilities than equally common non-associated chains. For the cohort, immune exposure information was limited to CMV serostatus. Correlated functional status among segregating V segments might be attributable to linkage disequilibrium, but an unknown experimental factor could not be ruled out. The cohort was sequenced for TCR beta chains only, and without alpha or paired-chain data the features that could be detected were limited. A group of highly shared sequence variants was considered likely to be a technical artifact of the sequencing pipeline.

In total, just over 650 healthy bone marrow donors made up the cohort. At the time of sampling, every cohort member was nominally healthy, though immune exposures that went unrecorded were likely present. The donor was CMV seropositive and was included in the group of 270 or so seropositive cohort members. A peripheral blood sample was provided by each donor, and peripheral blood mononuclear cells were used for TCR beta sequencing. Genomic DNA extraction from the blood cell samples was performed with the Qiagen DNeasy Blood Extraction Kit. Input material: PBMCs. This TCR was recovered from a woman aged 40 to 50 in good health and CMV-seropositive.

The CDR3 loop reads CASRDIGEKLFF. The nucleotides read TGTGCCAGCCGGGACATCGGTGAAAAACTGTTTTTT. The chain joins TRBV28 to TRBJ1-4, with TRBD1 perhaps the D gene, on 6 matching bases. CDR1 and CDR2 were assigned from the germline V gene as MDHEN and SYDVKM. The CDR3, from cysteine to phenylalanine, totals 12 residues. Just the 36-base CDR3 DNA is kept, in frame starting at base 1. Relative to germline, V is 8 bases shorter and J is 7 bases shorter, with 11 bases between their ends.